This T cell receptor beta chain was recovered during a study of blood T cells in healthy people across ages. Individuals who donated were healthy Caucasians from Russia aged roughly 6 to 90. At least 7 million PBMCs were isolated per sample. Trimming took off 2 bases at V and 3 bases at J, with 13 bases between the two ends. Germline V gives CDR1 KGHDR, CDR2 SFDVKD. The CDR3 runs to 16 residues. Whole-study findings and limits: The long-lived group displayed more naive CD4+ cells, plus higher diversity, than the aged donors did.

The use of a sample-barcoded 5' primer and a J-beta primer mix characterized a second PCR of about 6 to 12 cycles. With 12 random nucleotides, a template-switch adaptor tagged each individual cDNA molecule. MiXCR, run by TCRdb on the 5' RACE reads, gives a single entry per CDR3 protein. Of some 1.4 million distinct CDR3 sequences in the sample, around 39% were seen once. About this clonotype itself: Its antigen remains unidentified.

Material for sequencing was blood. The sequence came from a woman in her late teens or twenties in good health. This rearrangement joins TRBV24-1 to TRBJ2-1, with D hard to call. CDR3 nucleotides: TGTGCCACCAGTGATTCTTCCGGCAGGATCTACAATGAGCAGTTCTTC. This sequence encodes CATSDSSGRIYNEQFF.